Sequencing of this T cell receptor (beta chain) was carried out in a study of blood T cell repertoires in COVID-19. Across the whole study: Donors in the United States, Italy and Spain gave samples during acute or convalescent COVID-19.

This study enrolled people aged roughly 18 to 89 from about 24 US geographic areas. In Cohort 3, a recovered donor had either two negative PCRs, clearance, or symptom resolution. The CDR3 spans 13 residues. The V end was cut by 5 bases, the J end by 8 bases, with 15 bases between. Original data processing: Reference gene primer amplification gave estimated nucleated cell counts. Here immunoSEQ multiplex PCR was the method, and the copy in TCRdb shows in-frame clones only, minus some. The DNA gave D and trimming, while V, J and clone size come from that table. Of 250,000 to 350,000 clones in the sample, approximately 86% were seen once. In its sample, this clone was seen a few times.

Sequencing input: PBMCs or T cells enriched from blood (not recorded which). The chain is built from TRBV12-3 or TRBV12-4 and TRBJ1-1; possible D gene TRBD1, 5 bases. This receptor was identified in a woman in her twenties or thirties who had recovered from COVID-19. The CDR3 is CASSPVQGGEAFF. CDR3 DNA: TGTGCCAGCAGTCCCGTTCAGGGCGGCGAAGCTTTCTTT.